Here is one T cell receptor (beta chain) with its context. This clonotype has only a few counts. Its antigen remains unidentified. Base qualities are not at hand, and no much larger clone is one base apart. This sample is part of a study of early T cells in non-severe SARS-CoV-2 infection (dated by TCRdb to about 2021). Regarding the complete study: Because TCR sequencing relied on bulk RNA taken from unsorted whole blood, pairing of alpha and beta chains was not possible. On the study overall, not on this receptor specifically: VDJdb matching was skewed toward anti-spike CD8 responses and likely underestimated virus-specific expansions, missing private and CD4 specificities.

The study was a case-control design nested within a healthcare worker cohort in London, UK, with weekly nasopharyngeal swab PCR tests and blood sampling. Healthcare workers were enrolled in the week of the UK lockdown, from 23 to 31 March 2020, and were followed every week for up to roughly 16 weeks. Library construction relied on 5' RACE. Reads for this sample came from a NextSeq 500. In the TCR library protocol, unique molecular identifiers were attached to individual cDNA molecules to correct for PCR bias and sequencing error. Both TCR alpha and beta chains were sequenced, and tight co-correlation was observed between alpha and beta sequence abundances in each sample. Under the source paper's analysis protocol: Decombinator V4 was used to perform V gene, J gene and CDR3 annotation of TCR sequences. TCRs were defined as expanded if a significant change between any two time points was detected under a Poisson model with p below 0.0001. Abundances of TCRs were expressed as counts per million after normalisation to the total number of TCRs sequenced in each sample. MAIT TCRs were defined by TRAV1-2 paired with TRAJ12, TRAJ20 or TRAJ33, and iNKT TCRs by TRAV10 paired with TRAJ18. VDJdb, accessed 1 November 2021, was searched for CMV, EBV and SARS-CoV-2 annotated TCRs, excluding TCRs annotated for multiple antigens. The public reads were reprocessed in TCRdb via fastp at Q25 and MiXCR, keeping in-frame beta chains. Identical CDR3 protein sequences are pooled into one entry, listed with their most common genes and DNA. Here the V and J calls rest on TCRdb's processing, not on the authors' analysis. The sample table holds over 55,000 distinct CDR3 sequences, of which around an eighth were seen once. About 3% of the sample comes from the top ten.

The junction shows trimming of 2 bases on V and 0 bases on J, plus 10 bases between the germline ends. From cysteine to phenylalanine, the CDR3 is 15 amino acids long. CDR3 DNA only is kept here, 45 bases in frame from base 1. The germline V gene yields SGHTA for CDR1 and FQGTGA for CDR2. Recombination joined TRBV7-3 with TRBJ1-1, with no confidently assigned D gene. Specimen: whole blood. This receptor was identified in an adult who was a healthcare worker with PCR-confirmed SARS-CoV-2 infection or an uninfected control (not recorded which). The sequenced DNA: TGTGCCAGCAGCTTACCTCTCAGGTTGAACACTGAAGCTTTCTTT. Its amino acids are CASSLPLRLNTEAFF.